This TCR beta chain originates from a study of shared clonotypes between healthy human individuals. Study findings and constraints: Generally, naive subsets came out with larger estimated richness than memory subsets.

Details on this clone: Its antigen is as yet unknown.

CD45RO-negative, CCR7-selected cells formed the naive CD8 fraction, which excluded terminally differentiated effector memory CD45RA+ cells. The CDR3 has 12 residues. The V end was cut by 7 bases, the J end by 3 bases, with 13 bases between. Germline V CDR1 and CDR2: SQVTM, ANQGSEA. This table comes from immunoSEQ multiplex PCR, and its TCRdb copy is limited to in-frame clones, with some not included. Of more than 2 million clones listed, about 95% are singletons. The TCR originated in a man aged 18 to 29 in good health. Sequencing was performed on naive CD8+ T cells sorted from blood. This chain links TRBV29-1 with TRBJ2-7, with a possible D match to TRBD1 (6 bases). The CDR3 sequence is CSATTGNYEQYF. The CDR3 DNA follows: TGCAGCGCAACAACAGGGAACTACGAGCAGTACTTC.